This T cell receptor (beta chain) is drawn from a study of blood T cells in healthy people across ages. The CDR3 loop spans 14 amino acids. Deletions cut 4 bases from V and 10 bases from J, with 17 bases between. CDR1 and CDR2 from the germline V gene are LGHDT and YNNKEL (reference sequence). This clonotype was observed a few times. The authors ran a second PCR of roughly 6 to 12 cycles using a sample-barcoded 5' primer and a J-beta primer mix. TCRdb reprocessed the 5' RACE reads with MiXCR, giving one entry per CDR3 protein. The sample comprises 800,000 to 1,300,000 distinct CDR3 sequences, less than 25% of which are singletons, and 0.65% to 0.95% rests with the top ten. Separately, the same data were catalogued under a study of T cells of mothers and their children.

This rearrangement joins TRBV3-1 to TRBJ2-1; D tentatively fits TRBD1 or TRBD2 (5 bases each). The sample consisted of blood. The receptor was isolated from a girl aged 2 to 9 in good health. The CDR3 sequence is CASSRGTRGWEQFF. The CDR3 DNA reads TGTGCCAGCAGCCGTGGGACCAGAGGATGGGAGCAGTTCTTC.